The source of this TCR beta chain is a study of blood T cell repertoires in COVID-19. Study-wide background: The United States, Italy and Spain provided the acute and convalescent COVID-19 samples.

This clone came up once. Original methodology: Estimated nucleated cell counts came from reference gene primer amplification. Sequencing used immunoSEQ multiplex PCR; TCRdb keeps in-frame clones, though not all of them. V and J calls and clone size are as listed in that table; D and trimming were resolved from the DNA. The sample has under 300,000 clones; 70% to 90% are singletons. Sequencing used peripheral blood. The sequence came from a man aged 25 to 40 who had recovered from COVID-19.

CDR3 amino acids: CASSLPSRGSTEAFF. As DNA, the CDR3 is TGTGCCAGCAGCTTACCCAGCCGAGGTAGCACTGAAGCTTTCTTT. The V gene is TRBV7-8, the J gene TRBJ1-1; D is ambiguous. V was trimmed by 2 bases and J by 4 bases, leaving 14 bases between them. The germline CDR1 and CDR2 sequences are SGHVS and FQNEAQ. The CDR3 has 15 amino acids.